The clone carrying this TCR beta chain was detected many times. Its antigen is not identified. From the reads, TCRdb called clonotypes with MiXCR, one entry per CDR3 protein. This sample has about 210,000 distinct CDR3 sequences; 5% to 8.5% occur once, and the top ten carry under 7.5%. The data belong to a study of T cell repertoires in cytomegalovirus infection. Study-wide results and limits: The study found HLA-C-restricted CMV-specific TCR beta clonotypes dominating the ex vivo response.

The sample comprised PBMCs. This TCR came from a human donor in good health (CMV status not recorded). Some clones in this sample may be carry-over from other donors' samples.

This chain's CDR3 is CASSYRLGRELFF. The CDR3 DNA is TGTGCCAGCAGTTACAGACTAGGTCGGGAGCTGTTTTTT. The rearrangement joins TRBV6-2 or TRBV6-3 to TRBJ2-2; a weak D match, TRBD2 (6 bases). The CDR3 contains 13 residues. Trimming shortened V by 2 bases and J by 9 bases, and 10 bases separated the two germline ends. Germline V gene lookup returns CDR1 MNHEY and CDR2 SVGEGT.